This T cell receptor (beta chain) was sequenced during a study of breast tumors, draining lymph nodes, adjacent tissues (dated by TCRdb to 2016 to 2017). As for the study more broadly: TCR beta repertoires were compared across tumor, adjacent nontumor tissue and axillary lymph nodes obtained from breast cancer patients. In human breast cancer, the study set out to evaluate how tumor, surrounding tissue and draining lymph node repertoires relate to one another and whether T cells may move between these sites.

The lymph node samples were taken from the axillary draining lymph nodes of breast cancer patients. Broader findings and caveats from the paper: Tumor and nontumor tissue repertoires were significantly more similar in luminal-like than in basal-like breast cancer. The data were judged consistent with most tumor T cells deriving from the lymph node and then expanding within tumor tissue. Tumor T-cell repertoires showed less diversity than lymph node repertoires and more diversity than nontumor tissue repertoires, and tumor T-cell repertoires showed preferential V and J gene usage. The study presented the conclusion that tumor T cells originate in lymph nodes as consistent with a hypothesis, not as something directly demonstrated.

The cysteine opens and the phenylalanine closes a CDR3 of 17 amino acids. The entry retains the CDR3 DNA only, 51 bases that are in frame from base 1. The junction shows trimming of 6 bases on V and 0 bases on J, and the gene matches do not reach 10 bases of it. CDR1 SGHTA and CDR2 FQGNSA are derived from the germline V gene. Of note for this clonotype: Which antigen it targets is not known. Nothing much larger sits one base from this clone, and base qualities are not available.

Sequencing was carried out with an Illumina HiSeq 2000. TCR beta chain libraries were generated through multiplex PCR amplification. The amplified TCR beta chain products were analyzed by high-throughput sequencing. In TCRdb, the public reads were trimmed at Q25 with fastp and aligned with MiXCR, with productive beta chains retained. Records with the same CDR3 protein are collapsed into one entry carrying the most frequent genes and DNA. Counted in this sample were 200,000 to 300,000 distinct CDR3 sequences; over 30% of them appeared once. The ten largest clonotypes hold more than 0.95% of the sample.

Sequencing was carried out using axillary lymph node tissue. The chain employs TRBV7-2 and TRBJ2-7; TRBD1 fits 11 bases in the junction. This clonotype was sampled from a female donor with breast cancer. Some clones in this sample may be carry-over from other donors' samples. The encoded CDR3 is CASRGLGTGGFSYEQYF. DNA sequence: TGTGCCAGCAGGGGATTAGGGACAGGGGGGTTCTCCTACGAGCAGTACTTC.